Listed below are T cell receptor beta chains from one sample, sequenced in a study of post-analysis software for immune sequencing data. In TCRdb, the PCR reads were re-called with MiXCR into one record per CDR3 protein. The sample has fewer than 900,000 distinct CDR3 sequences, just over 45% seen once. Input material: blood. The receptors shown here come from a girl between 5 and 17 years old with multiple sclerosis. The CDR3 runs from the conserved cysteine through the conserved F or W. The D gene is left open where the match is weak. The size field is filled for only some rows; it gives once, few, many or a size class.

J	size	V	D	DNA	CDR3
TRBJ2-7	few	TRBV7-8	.	TGTGCCAGCAGACCCCTGGAGGGGTATTCCTACGAGCAGTACTTC	CASRPLEGYSYEQYF
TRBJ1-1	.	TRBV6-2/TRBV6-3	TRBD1	TGTGCCAGCAGACACAGGGGGTTTGTTGAAGCTTTCTTT	CASRHRGFVEAFF
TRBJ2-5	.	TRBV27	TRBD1	TGTGCCAGCAGTTTATCGGGGACAGGGCTCCTACAAGAGACCCAGTACTTC	CASSLSGTGLLQETQYF
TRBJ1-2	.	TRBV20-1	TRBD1	TGCAGTGCTAGAGAAGGGCGGGGCAGGGGGGCCTTTGGCTACACCTTC	CSAREGRGRGAFGYTF
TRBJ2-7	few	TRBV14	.	TGTGCCAGCAGCCCGAGGGGCAGGGAGACCTACGAGCAGTACTTC	CASSPRGRETYEQYF
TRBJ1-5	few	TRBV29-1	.	TGCAGCGTTGAGTTCCAGGCGGGTCAGCCCCAGCATTTT	CSVEFQAGQPQHF
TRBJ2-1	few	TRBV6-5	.	TGTGCCAGCAGTTACGGGCTAGCGAATGAGCAGTTCTTC	CASSYGLANEQFF
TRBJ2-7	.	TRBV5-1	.	TGCGCCAGCAGGGGAGTTTTCCACTACGAGCAGTACTTC	CASRGVFHYEQYF
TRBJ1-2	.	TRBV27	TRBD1	TGTGCCAGCAGCCCGGCGGGACAGGACCGCTATGGCTACACCTTC	CASSPAGQDRYGYTF
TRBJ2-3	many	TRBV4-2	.	TGTGCCAGCAGCCAAGATGAAGGCCGGGACCTAAGGGAGGTGGATACGCAGTATTTT	CASSQDEGRDLREVDTQYF
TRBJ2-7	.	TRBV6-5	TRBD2	TGTGCCAGCAGTTACTCCCCGGGACTAGCGGGAGGGCGCAGACCCTACGAGCAGTACTTC	CASSYSPGLAGGRRPYEQYF
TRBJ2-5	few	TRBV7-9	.	TGTGCCAGCAGCCTCGGGACCAACCCCCTTGAGCAGTACTTC	CASSLGTNPLEQYF
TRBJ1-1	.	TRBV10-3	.	TGTGCCATCAGTGACGACAACGGAAGGAGCACTGAAGCTTTCTTT	CAISDDNGRSTEAFF
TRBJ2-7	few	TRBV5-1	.	TGCGCCAGCAGCGATTATACAGGGCCCACACCCTACGAGCAGTACTTC	CASSDYTGPTPYEQYF
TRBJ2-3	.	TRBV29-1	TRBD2	TGCAGCGTTGAAGATGCCCCAAGCGGGAGGCCCACAGATACGCAGTATTTT	CSVEDAPSGRPTDTQYF
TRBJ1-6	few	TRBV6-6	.	TGTGCCAGCATGTTAAACGGGAATTCGCCCCTCCACTTT	CASMLNGNSPLHF
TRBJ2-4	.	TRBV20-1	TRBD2	TGCAGTGCTAGAGACGGTGGGAGGGCGTACATTCAGTACTTC	CSARDGGRAYIQYF
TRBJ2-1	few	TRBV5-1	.	TGCGCCAGCAGTAGGGTTGGGGACTGGAATGAGCAGTTCTTC	CASSRVGDWNEQFF
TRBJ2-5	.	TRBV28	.	TGTGCATCCATCGGGGCACCGTTTTGGGAGACCCAGTACTTC	CASIGAPFWETQYF
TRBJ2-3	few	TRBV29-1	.	TGCAGCCTCCTGGTAGCGGACAGCACAGATACGCAGTATTTT	CSLLVADSTDTQYF
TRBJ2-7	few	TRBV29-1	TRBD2	TGCAGCGTTGTGACTAGCGGAACCTACGAGCAGTACTTC	CSVVTSGTYEQYF
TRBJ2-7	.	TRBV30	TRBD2	TGTGCCTGGAGTGTCGGCGGGAGGAGGGAGACCCGGTACTTC	CAWSVGGRRETRYF
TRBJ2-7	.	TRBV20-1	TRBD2	TGCAGTGCTTCCCGGGGGGATGACGAGCAGTACTTC	CSASRGDDEQYF
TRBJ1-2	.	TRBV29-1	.	TGCAGCGTTGACGTAGAAACAGGGAACTATGGCTACACCTTC	CSVDVETGNYGYTF
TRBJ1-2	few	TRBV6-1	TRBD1	TGTGCCAGCAGTGACCCCGGGACAGGGGTCGCCTATGGCTACACCTTC	CASSDPGTGVAYGYTF
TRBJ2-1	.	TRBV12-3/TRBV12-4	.	TGTGCCAGCAGGGGGAGCAGAAATGAGCAGTTCTTC	CASRGSRNEQFF
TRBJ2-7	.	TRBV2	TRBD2	TGTGCCAGCAGTCCCCTGACTAGCGGGAGTAACGAGCAGTACTTC	CASSPLTSGSNEQYF
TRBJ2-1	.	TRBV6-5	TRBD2	TGTGCCAGCAGCCGTTTGGCGGGAGGGAGGAATGAGCAGTTCTTC	CASSRLAGGRNEQFF
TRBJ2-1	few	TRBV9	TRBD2	TGTGCCAGCAGCGTTCCGACTAGCGTAAGCGGTCAGGGGTACAATGAGCAGTTCTTC	CASSVPTSVSGQGYNEQFF
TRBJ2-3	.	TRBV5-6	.	TGTGCCAGCAGCGGCCCGGACTGGGTTAGCACAGATACGCAGTATTTT	CASSGPDWVSTDTQYF
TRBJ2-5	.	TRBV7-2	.	TGTGCCAGCAGCTGGGGTGGGGGGGAGACCCAGTACTTC	CASSWGGGETQYF
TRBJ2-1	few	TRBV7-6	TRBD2	TGTGCCAGCAGCTTGACCCTAAGCGGGAGGGGGAATGAGCAGTTCTTC	CASSLTLSGRGNEQFF
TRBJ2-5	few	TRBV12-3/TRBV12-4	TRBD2	TGTGCCAGCAGCCATGAACTAGCGGGAGGGGAAGAGACCCAGTACTTC	CASSHELAGGEETQYF
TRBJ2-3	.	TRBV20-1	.	TGCAGTGCTCCCTTTAGGGGTCATACGCAGTATTTT	CSAPFRGHTQYF
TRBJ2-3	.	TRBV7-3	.	TGTGCCAGCAGCTTCTTCGGGACGAGACCGACAGATACGCAGTATTTT	CASSFFGTRPTDTQYF
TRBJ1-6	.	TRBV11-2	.	TGTGCCAGCAGCTGGGGCCTGACGGCCAATTCACCCCTCCACTTT	CASSWGLTANSPLHF
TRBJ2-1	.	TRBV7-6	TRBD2	TGTGCCAGCAGCCAAACCGGGACTAGCGCCAACAATGAGCAGTTCTTC	CASSQTGTSANNEQFF
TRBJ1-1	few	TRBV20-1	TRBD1	TGCAGTGCTAGGGCCCCGACAGGGCTGTACACTGAAGCTTTCTTT	CSARAPTGLYTEAFF
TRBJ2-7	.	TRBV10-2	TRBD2	TGCGCCAGCAGTGAGAGCGGGACCTCTCTCGCGCAGTACTTC	CASSESGTSLAQYF
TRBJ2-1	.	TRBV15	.	TGTGCCACCAGCAGAGACTACCCCTCAGGGAATGAGCAGTTCTTC	CATSRDYPSGNEQFF
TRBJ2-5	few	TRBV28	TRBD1	TGTGCCAGCAGGCAGACAGGGGGCGATGAGACCCAGTACTTC	CASRQTGGDETQYF
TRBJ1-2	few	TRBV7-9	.	TGTGCCAGCAGCTTGACGGGGTTGGCTGGCTACACCTTC	CASSLTGLAGYTF
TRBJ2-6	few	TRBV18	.	TGTGCCAGCTCACCAGATGGGGCTGGGGCCAACGTCCTGACTTTC	CASSPDGAGANVLTF
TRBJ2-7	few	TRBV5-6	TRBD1	TGTGCCAGCAGCTTGGGCAGGGGGCGGTCGGGGTACGAGCAGTACTTC	CASSLGRGRSGYEQYF
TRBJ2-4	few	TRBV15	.	TGTGCCACCAGCAGAGATGGGGGATGGCAGAAAAACATTCAGTACTTC	CATSRDGGWQKNIQYF
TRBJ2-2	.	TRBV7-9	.	TGTGCCAGCAGCCCACCGGGGCAGAAGGCCGGGGAGCTGTTTTTT	CASSPPGQKAGELFF
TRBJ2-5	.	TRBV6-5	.	TGTGCCAGCAGTTACGGCGGGCGGACCTACAATGAGCAGTACTTC	CASSYGGRTYNEQYF
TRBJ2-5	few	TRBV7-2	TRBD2	TGTGCCAGCAGCTACGCTTCAGCGGGAGGGCGGGAGACCCAGTACTTC	CASSYASAGGRETQYF
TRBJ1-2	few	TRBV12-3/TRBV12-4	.	TGTGCCAGCAGTTTTCAAGGGTGGTATGGCTACACCTTC	CASSFQGWYGYTF
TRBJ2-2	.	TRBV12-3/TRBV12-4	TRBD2	TGTGCCAGCAGCCGCCGACTAGCGGGAGGCACCGGGGAGCTGTTTTTT	CASSRRLAGGTGELFF
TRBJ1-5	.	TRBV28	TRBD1	TGTGCCAGCAGTCCCACAGGGGGTATGGGCAATCAGCCCCAGCATTTT	CASSPTGGMGNQPQHF
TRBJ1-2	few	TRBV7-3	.	TGTGCCAGTAGCTTAACGGGGGCTGGGAACTATGGCTACACCTTC	CASSLTGAGNYGYTF
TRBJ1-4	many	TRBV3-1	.	TGTGCCAGCAGCCACGAAGATGAAAAACTGTTTTTT	CASSHEDEKLFF
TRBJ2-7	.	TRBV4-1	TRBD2	TGCGCCAGCAGCCCCGAAATAGGACTAGCGGCCTCCTACGAGCAGTACTTC	CASSPEIGLAASYEQYF
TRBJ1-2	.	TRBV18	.	TGTGCCAGCTCTCCGACCCCTAACTATGGCTACACCTTC	CASSPTPNYGYTF
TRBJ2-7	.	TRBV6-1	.	TGTGCCAGCAGTGAAGGCAGCAAACAGGGCGAGCAGTACTTC	CASSEGSKQGEQYF
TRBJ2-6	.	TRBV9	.	TGTGCCAGCAGCACCCGAGGGGGATCTGGGGCCAACGTCCTGACTTTC	CASSTRGGSGANVLTF
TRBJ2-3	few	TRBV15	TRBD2	TGTGCCACCAGCCTCATAGCGGGAGGAAGCGTAAATACGCAGTATTTT	CATSLIAGGSVNTQYF
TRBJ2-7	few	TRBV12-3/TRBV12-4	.	TGTGCCAGCATCCTGGCGGGGCCGTACTACGAGCAGTACTTC	CASILAGPYYEQYF